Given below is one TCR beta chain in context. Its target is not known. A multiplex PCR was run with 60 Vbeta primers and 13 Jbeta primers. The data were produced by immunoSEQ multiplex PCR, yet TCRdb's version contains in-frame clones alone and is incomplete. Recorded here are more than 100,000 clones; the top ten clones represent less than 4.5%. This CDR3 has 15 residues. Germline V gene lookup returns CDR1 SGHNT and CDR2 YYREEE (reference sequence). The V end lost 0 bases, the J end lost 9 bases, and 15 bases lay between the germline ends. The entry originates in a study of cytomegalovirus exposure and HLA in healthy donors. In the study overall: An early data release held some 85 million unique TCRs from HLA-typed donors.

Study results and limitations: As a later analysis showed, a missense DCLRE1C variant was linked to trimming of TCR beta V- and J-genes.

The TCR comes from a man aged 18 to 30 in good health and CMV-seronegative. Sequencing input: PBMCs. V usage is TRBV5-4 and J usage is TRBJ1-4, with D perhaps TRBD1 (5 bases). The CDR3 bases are TGTGCCAGCAGCTTGGCCCCAGGGTCCGGAAAAAAACTGTTTTTT. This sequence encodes CASSLAPGSGKKLFF.